The 27 T cell receptor beta chains listed next were all sequenced from one sample in a study of cytomegalovirus exposure and HLA in healthy donors. Primers included in the PCR were 60 Vbeta and 13 Jbeta primers. Repertoires were generated with immunoSEQ multiplex PCR, while TCRdb's copy carries only in-frame clones and drops some. The table includes around 100,000 clones, 65% to 85% detected once. What was sequenced was PBMCs. The receptors derive from a man between 50 and 59 years old in good health and CMV-seropositive.

The V gene is TRBV5-1, the J gene TRBJ2-1, with a weak D call TRBD1 (5 bases). Germline V gene data show CDR1 as SGHRS and CDR2 as YFSETQ. The CDR3 runs to 13 residues. Between the trimmed V and J ends, which lost 9 bases and 2 bases, there was a span of 12 bases. This chain's CDR3 is CANNTGTYNEQFF. The CDR3 nucleotides are TGCGCCAACAACACAGGTACCTACAATGAGCAGTTCTTC.

This clone was seen a single time. The chain couples TRBV29-1 to TRBJ2-1; 9 nucleotides align to TRBD2. The CDR3 extends over 12 amino acids. Germline CDR1 and CDR2: SQVTM and ANQGSEA. J lost 10 bases, V lost 1 base, and 2 bases had no gene match. CDR3 nucleotide sequence: TGCAGCGTTGAAGTGGGGACTAGCGAGCAGTTCTTC. Its translation: CSVEVGTSEQFF.

The chain recombines TRBV11-2 with TRBJ1-2; D is undetermined. V gave up 1 base and J gave up 6 bases, with 15 bases separating them. This CDR3 spans 15 amino acids. Germline values: CDR1 SGHAT, CDR2 FQNNGV. In DNA, the CDR3 is TGTGCCAGCAGCTTAGCCCATACAGATGCGAATGGCTACACCTTC. The encoded protein is CASSLAHTDANGYTF.

This clone was observed a single time. This rearrangement joins TRBV6-1 to TRBJ1-4; D remains ambiguous. Germline V gives CDR1 MNHNS, CDR2 SASEGT. CDR3 length equals 17 residues. V gave up 1 base and J gave up 10 bases, with 22 bases separating them. The CDR3, as DNA: TGTGCCAGCAGTGAAGGAGGATTCACCCCAACAAGTGGAAAACTGTTTTTT. This encodes CASSEGGFTPTSGKLFF.

The chain links TRBV2 to TRBJ2-3, with 8 bases aligning to TRBD2. Germline values: CDR1 SNHLY, CDR2 FYNNEI. This CDR3 is 14 amino acids long. J gave up 8 bases and V 5 bases, and 9 bases lay outside the gene matches. DNA for the CDR3: TGTGCCAGCAGTACCAGCCGGACTAGCAGTACGCAGTATTTT. This translates into CASSTSRTSSTQYF.

The chain combines TRBV6-4 with TRBJ2-7; D not certain. The CDR3 length is 11 residues. Germline CDR1 is MRHNA and CDR2 is SNTAGT. Trimming removed 4 bases from V and 9 bases from J, with 10 bases in between. The CDR3 nucleotides read TGTGCCAGCAGTGCTTTTGTCGGGCAGTACTTC. It yields the protein CASSAFVGQYF.

The chain is built from TRBV6-1 and TRBJ2-7; TRBD2 agrees at 11 bases. There are 18 residues in the CDR3. In germline, CDR1 is MNHNS, CDR2 SASEGT. V trimming: 0 bases; J trimming: 3 bases; junction bases outside the gene matches: 10. The CDR3 nucleotides are TGTGCCAGCAGTGAAGCGCTTCAGGGGACTAGCGGACTCTACGAGCAGTACTTC. Its protein product is CASSEALQGTSGLYEQYF.

V gene TRBV5-1 combines with J gene TRBJ1-1, with a tentative D call TRBD1 (5 bases). The CDR3 spans 14 residues. V was clipped by 4 bases and J by 0 bases, with 10 bases between them. Per germline, CDR1 SGHRS and CDR2 YFSETQ. For the CDR3, the DNA is TGCGCCAGCAGCGTACAGGTGATGAACACTGAAGCTTTCTTT. Encoded protein: CASSVQVMNTEAFF.

The CDR3: CASSAPIGDEKLFF. The CDR3 DNA reads TGTGCCAGCAGCGCTCCGATAGGGGATGAAAAACTGTTTTTT. V usage is TRBV9 and J usage is TRBJ1-4, with a tentative D call TRBD1 (5 bases). The CDR3 has 14 residues. The V end lost 3 bases, the J end lost 6 bases, and 12 bases lay between the germline ends. Germline V gives CDR1 SGDLS, CDR2 YYNGEE.

The V call is TRBV10-3, the J call TRBJ2-7, with 8 positions matching TRBD2. This CDR3 is built from 15 residues. J was trimmed by 3 bases and V by 11 bases; bases with no gene match: 15. Germline CDR1 is ENHRY and CDR2 is SYGVKD. As DNA, the CDR3 is TGTGCCGTACTAAAAGGACTAGCTGGGCGCTACGAGCAGTACTTC. This codes for CAVLKGLAGRYEQYF.

The chain has TRBV7-2 and TRBJ2-5; 9 bases line up with TRBD2. The V and J ends lost 0 bases and 2 bases, in that order; junction bases with no gene match: 4. The CDR3 has 16 amino acids. Germline loops: CDR1 SGHTA, CDR2 FQGNSA. The CDR3, as DNA: TGTGCCAGCAGCTTAGCTTCTAGCGGGGCACAAGAGACCCAGTACTTC. This codes for CASSLASSGAQETQYF.

This chain joins TRBV10-3 and TRBJ2-1, with 14 bases matching TRBD2. CDR3 length equals 16 residues. V shed 10 bases, J shed 7 bases, and the junction held 12 bases outside the gene matches. Germline V gene data show CDR1 as ENHRY and CDR2 as SYGVKD. DNA of the CDR3: TGTGCCACGACTAGCGGGAGGGCTGATTTAGGGAATGAGCAGTTCTTC. Protein product: CATTSGRADLGNEQFF.

This chain links TRBV30 with TRBJ2-3; TRBD2 agrees at 7 bases. The CDR3 is 11 residues long. Germline lookup yields CDR1 GTSNPN and CDR2 SVGIG (reference sequence). After removal of 6 bases from V and 8 bases from J, the junction contained 5 bases not matched to a gene. CDR3 sequence reads: CACAPGGTQYF. The CDR3 nucleotides read TGTGCCTGCGCCCCGGGGGGTACGCAGTATTTT. The full variable domain, its missing parts supplied by reference TRBV30 and TRBJ2-3, is SQTIHQWPATLVQPVGSPLSLECTVEGTSNPNLYWYRQAAGRGLQLLFYSVGIGQISSEVPQNLSASRPQDRQFILSSKKLLLSDSGFYLCACAPGGTQYFGPGTRLTVL.

In its sample, this clone was seen a few times. This chain uses TRBV27 with TRBJ2-7; 8 nucleotides match TRBD1. Germline V CDR1 and CDR2: MNHEY, SMNVEV (reference sequence). With V trimmed by 5 bases and J by 3 bases, 9 bases remained unmatched. The CDR3 sequence is 15 residues long. The CDR3 nucleotides read TGTGCCAGCAGTCCGCGGACAGGGTCGAACTACGAGCAGTACTTC. This codes for CASSPRTGSNYEQYF.

This chain uses TRBV29-1 with TRBJ2-5; D perhaps matches TRBD2 (6 bases). Germline V CDR1 and CDR2: SQVTM, ANQGSEA. The length of the CDR3 is 12 residues. The V gene lost 4 bases and the J gene lost 5 bases, with 11 bases spanning the gap. CDR3 residues: CSVAPSDETQYF. The CDR3 nucleotides are TGCAGCGTTGCCCCTAGCGATGAGACCCAGTACTTC.

The chain has TRBV2 and TRBJ2-3; 9 bases match TRBD2. The CDR3 extends over 15 amino acids. V was clipped by 6 bases and J by 1 base; unmatched bases: 5. Germline V gene lookup returns CDR1 SNHLY and CDR2 FYNNEI. CDR3 region: CASRVSGSRTDTQYF. Here the CDR3 DNA reads TGTGCCAGCAGAGTTAGCGGGAGTCGCACAGATACGCAGTATTTT. Filled out from reference TRBV2 and TRBJ2-3, the complete variable domain reads EPEVTQTPSHQVTQMGQEVILRCVPISNHLYFYWYRQILGQKVEFLVSFYNNEISEKSEIFDDQFSVERPDGSNFTLKIRSTKLEDSAMYFCASRVSGSRTDTQYFGPGTRLTVL.

V and J are TRBV25-1 and TRBJ1-1, with a tentative D call TRBD1 (6 bases). Trimming stripped 5 bases from V and 0 bases from J, with 13 bases between. Germline V gene sequence: CDR1 MGHDK, CDR2 SYGVNS. This CDR3 spans 15 amino acids. CDR3 nucleotide sequence: TGTGCCAGCAGTCCCCGGACAGACATGAACACTGAAGCTTTCTTT. Amino acids: CASSPRTDMNTEAFF.

This clone occurred a few times. For the CDR3, the DNA is TGTGCCAGCAGCATACACAGGGAAAATGAGCAGTTCTTC. As protein: CASSIHRENEQFF. The chain is built from TRBV7-9 and TRBJ2-1; a weak D match, TRBD1 (6 bases). V dropped 5 bases and J dropped 7 bases, with 12 bases sitting between them. Germline V lookup: CDR1 SEHNR, CDR2 FQNEAQ (reference sequence). The length of the CDR3 is 13 residues. Complete variable domain (other parts from reference TRBV7-9 and TRBJ2-1): DTGVSQNPRHKITKRGQNVTFRCDPISEHNRLYWYRQTLGQGPEFLTYFQNEAQLEKSRLLSDRFSAERPKGSFSTLEIQRTEQGDSAMYLCASSIHRENEQFFGPGTRLTVL.

The chain links TRBV7-8 to TRBJ1-6; no clear D. The germline V gene has CDR1 SGHVS and CDR2 FQNEAQ. The CDR3 sequence is 14 residues long. V was pared by 1 base and J by 5 bases, with 6 bases between. Here the CDR3 reads CASSLGGNNSPLHF. Written as DNA, the CDR3 is TGTGCCAGCAGCTTAGGAGGAAATAATTCACCCCTCCACTTT.

The chain employs TRBV6-5 and TRBJ2-1, with 9 bases that match TRBD2. V lost 2 bases and J lost 7; bases outside the gene matches: 6. CDR3 size: 15 residues. Germline V gene lookup returns CDR1 MNHEY and CDR2 SVGAGI. The CDR3, as DNA: TGTGCCAGCAGTTACGGGGTAGCGGGAGAAAATGAGCAGTTCTTC. Translating it yields CASSYGVAGENEQFF.

A few counts support this clone. The chain has TRBV4-3 and TRBJ2-7, with TRBD2 identical over 8 bases. J lost 7 bases, V lost 0 bases, and 14 bases had no gene match. From germline, CDR1 is LGHNA and CDR2 YSLEER. CDR3 size: 17 residues. The CDR3, as DNA: TGCGCCAGCAGCCAAGACCCGGGAACTGACTCGGGGGGGGAGCAGTACTTC. It translates to CASSQDPGTDSGGEQYF.

This chain connects TRBV7-9 to TRBJ2-1, with 7 bases fitting TRBD2. CDR1 and CDR2 (germline): SEHNR, FQNEAQ (reference sequence). The CDR3 has 14 residues. Trimming at V came to 4 bases and at J to 10 bases, leaving 10 bases not matched to a gene. CDR3 residues: CASSWTRVFLEQFF. DNA of the CDR3: TGTGCCAGCAGCTGGACTAGGGTTTTTTTGGAGCAGTTCTTC.

This clone came up a few times. The rearrangement uses TRBV11-2 and TRBJ1-1, with D possibly being TRBD1 (5 bases). Trimming took 5 bases from V and 5 from J, leaving 15 bases between them. CDR3 length: 14 residues. Germline V lookup: CDR1 SGHAT, CDR2 FQNNGV. The CDR3 reads CASSLGRRGTEAFF. The CDR3 DNA reads TGTGCCAGCAGCCTGGGACGGCGGGGGACTGAAGCTTTCTTT.

The chain joins TRBV5-6 to TRBJ1-4; 8 bases map to TRBD1. The length of the CDR3 is 17 residues. J was trimmed by 0 bases and V by 4 bases; bases with no gene match: 8. CDR1 SGHDT and CDR2 YYEEEE come from the germline V gene. CDR3 loop: CASSPGQGWSTNEKLFF. CDR3 DNA: TGTGCCAGCAGCCCAGGACAGGGATGGTCAACTAATGAAAAACTGTTTTTT.

This chain connects TRBV29-1 to TRBJ2-5; 9 positions agree with TRBD1. Germline V lookup: CDR1 SQVTM, CDR2 ANQGSEA. J gave up 5 bases and V 7 bases, and 5 bases lay outside the gene matches. CDR3 length equals 12 residues. CDR3 in amino acids: CSGRTGVETQYF. Written as DNA, the CDR3 is TGCAGCGGTCGGACAGGGGTGGAGACCCAGTACTTC.

This clone has only one observation. V and J are TRBV29-1 and TRBJ2-5; possible D gene TRBD2, 7 bases. The CDR3 extends over 13 amino acids. Germline values: CDR1 SQVTM, CDR2 ANQGSEA. Trimming cost V 2 bases and J 5 bases, with 12 bases left between them. The CDR3 DNA is TGCAGCGTTGAAAGGGGGAGGGGGGAGACCCAGTACTTC. Protein sequence: CSVERGRGETQYF.

V is TRBV28 and J is TRBJ2-7, with D tentatively TRBD2 (6 bases). The CDR3 contains 16 residues. Germline values: CDR1 MDHEN, CDR2 SYDVKM. V lost 6 bases to trimming and J lost 0 bases, with 18 bases between them. The CDR3 DNA is TGTGCCAGCAGGCCCTTGGGAGCGGGCAGCTCCTACGAGCAGTACTTC. This encodes CASRPLGAGSSYEQYF.